The present T cell receptor (beta chain) was sequenced within a study of T cell responses to AZD1222 COVID-19 vaccine. The study's findings and limits: Samples come after the peak T cell response, not at day 14.

On this clone: No antigen is known for it.

TCRdb keeps only in-frame clones here, not all; method: immunoSEQ multiplex PCR. This sample has approximately 100,000 clones; less than 95% occur once, and the top ten carry 1.3%. This specimen consisted of peripheral blood, obtained on day 0 of AZD1222 vaccination. The sequence derives from an adult in good health.

The CDR3 region is CASSSDKATEAFF. The CDR3 nucleotides are TGCGCCAGCAGCTCAGACAAAGCCACTGAAGCTTTCTTT. The genes are TRBV5-1 and TRBJ1-1, with D unresolved. The CDR3 consists of 13 residues. Between the trimmed V and J ends, which lost 3 bases and 4 bases, there was a span of 10 bases. Germline CDR1 reads SGHRS; CDR2 reads YFSETQ.